This T cell receptor (beta chain) was identified in a study of cytomegalovirus exposure and HLA in healthy donors. Study observations and caveats: The study found most TCR sequences rare, yet found some public TCRs in many donors.

In the PCR, 60 Vbeta and 13 Jbeta primers were used. The protocol was immunoSEQ multiplex PCR, while the TCRdb copy is restricted to in-frame clones and leaves out a portion. The repertoire holds around 130,000 clones, with approximately 57% as singletons. A note on this clone: The antigen is not known.

The V segment lost 2 bases and the J segment 10 bases; nucleotides outside the gene matches: 3. The CDR3 spans 13 residues. CDR1 is SNHLY and CDR2 is FYNNEI in the germline V gene. This rearrangement joins TRBV2 to TRBJ1-4; 8 nucleotides align to TRBD1. This TCR was recovered from a male donor in good health and CMV-seronegative. Sequenced material: PBMCs. The CDR3 here is CASSETQGGKLFF. The CDR3 DNA reads TGTGCCAGCAGTGAAACACAGGGGGGAAAACTGTTTTTT.